This T cell receptor beta chain was documented in a study of B cell selection in AIRE deficiency. Broader study findings: About a third of healthy-shared Treg sequences were found among patient Tconv cells. Healthy donors alone shared 30% to 35% of 3,300 or so Treg sequences; patients alone 8.5% to 10%. In TCRBV usage, CDR3 length and diversity, patient Tconv and Treg cells matched healthy donors.

The V gene's germline CDR1 is SGHAT and CDR2 FQNNGV. Trimming took 0 bases from V and 5 from J, leaving 5 bases between them. The CDR3 is 13 amino acids. Turning to this clone: The target antigen is unknown.

Measured with immunoSEQ multiplex PCR; TCRdb has only the in-frame clones, and not every one. The profile covers about 20,000 clones, with less than 98% appearing a single time and around 0.3% taken by the ten largest. CD4+CD127+ cells were sorted as the conventional CD4 T cells. Sequences were obtained from conventional CD4+ T cells sorted from PBMCs. The chain is built from TRBV11-2 and TRBJ1-5; no reliable D call. The TCR was taken from a human donor with AIRE deficiency. CDR3 in DNA: TGTGCCAGCAGCTTAGAACGGGATCAGCCCCAGCATTTT. This codes for CASSLERDQPQHF. Supplemented by reference TRBV11-2 and TRBJ1-5, the full variable domain reads EAGVAQSPRYKIIEKRQSVAFWCNPISGHATLYWYQQILGQGPKLLIQFQNNGVVDDSQLPKDRFSAERLKGVDSTLKIQPAKLEDSAVYLCASSLERDQPQHFGDGTRLSIL.